The present T cell receptor (beta chain) was sequenced within a study of T-cell memory formation after mild COVID-19. Findings of the study overall: Contracting clones localized mainly to CM and EM when CD4+ and mainly to EMRA when CD8+. CD4/CD8 balance held among clones contracting day 15 to 85, and later expanders leaned CD4+. Prior to infection, memory already included some responding clones, suggesting cross-reactive memory joined.

TCRdb analysed the 5' RACE reads with MiXCR anew, one entry per CDR3 protein. The sample has some 320,000 distinct CDR3 sequences; around 15% are singletons. This clonotype was seen a few times. What it binds is unknown. V trimming: 8 bases; J trimming: 4 bases; junction bases outside the gene matches: 4. The CDR3 runs 12 residues. CDR1 and CDR2 from the germline V gene are MDHEN and SYDVKM. The sample consisted of PBMCs or a T cell subset sorted from them (not recorded which). The J gene is TRBJ1-2, the V gene TRBV28, with 7 bases aligning to TRBD1. The TCR comes from a young man who had mild COVID-19 (a few samples of this study predate the infection). Cell type and time point are not known. CDR3 protein: CASSGTVYGYTF. For the CDR3, the DNA is TGTGCCAGCTCCGGGACAGTCTATGGCTACACCTTC.